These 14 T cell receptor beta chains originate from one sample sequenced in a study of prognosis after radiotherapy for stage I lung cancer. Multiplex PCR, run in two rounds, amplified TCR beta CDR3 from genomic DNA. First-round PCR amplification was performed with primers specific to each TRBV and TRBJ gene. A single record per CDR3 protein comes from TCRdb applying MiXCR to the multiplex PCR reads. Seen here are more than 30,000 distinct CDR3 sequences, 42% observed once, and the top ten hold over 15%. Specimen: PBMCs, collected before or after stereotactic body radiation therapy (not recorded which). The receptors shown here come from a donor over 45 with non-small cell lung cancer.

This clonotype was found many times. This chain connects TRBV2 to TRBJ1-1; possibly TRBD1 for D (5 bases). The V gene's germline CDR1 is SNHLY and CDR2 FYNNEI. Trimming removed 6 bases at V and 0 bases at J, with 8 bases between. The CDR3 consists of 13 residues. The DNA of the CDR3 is TGTGCCAGCAGCCAGACAGTGAACACTGAAGCTTTCTTT. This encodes CASSQTVNTEAFF.

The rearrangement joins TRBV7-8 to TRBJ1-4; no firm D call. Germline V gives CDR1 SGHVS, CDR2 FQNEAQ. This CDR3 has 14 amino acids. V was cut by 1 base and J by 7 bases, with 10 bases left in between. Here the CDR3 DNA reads TGTGCCAGCAGCTTAGTTGGCGGAAGTGAAAAACTGTTTTTT. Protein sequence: CASSLVGGSEKLFF.

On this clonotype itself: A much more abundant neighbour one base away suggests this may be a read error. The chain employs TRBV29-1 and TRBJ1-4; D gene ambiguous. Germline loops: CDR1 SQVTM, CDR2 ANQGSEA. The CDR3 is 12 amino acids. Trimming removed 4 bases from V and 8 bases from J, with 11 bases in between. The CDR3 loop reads CSVGGRVEKLFF. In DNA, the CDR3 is TGCAGCGTTGGAGGGCGCGTCGAAAAACTGTTTTTT.

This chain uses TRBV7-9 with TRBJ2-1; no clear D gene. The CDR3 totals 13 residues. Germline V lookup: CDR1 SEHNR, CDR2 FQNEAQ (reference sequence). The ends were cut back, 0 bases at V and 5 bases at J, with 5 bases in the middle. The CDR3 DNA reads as TGTGCCAGCAGCTTAGCTAGAGACAATGAGCAGTTCTTC. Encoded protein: CASSLARDNEQFF. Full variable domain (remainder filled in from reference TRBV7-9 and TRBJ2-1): DTGVSQNPRHKITKRGQNVTFRCDPISEHNRLYWYRQTLGQGPEFLTYFQNEAQLEKSRLLSDRFSAERPKGSFSTLEIQRTEQGDSAMYLCASSLARDNEQFFGPGTRLTVL.

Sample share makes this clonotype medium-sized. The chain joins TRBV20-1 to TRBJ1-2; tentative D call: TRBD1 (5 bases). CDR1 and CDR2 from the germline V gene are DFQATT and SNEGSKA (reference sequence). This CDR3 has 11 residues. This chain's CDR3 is CGTSGVYGYTF. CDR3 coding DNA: TGCGGGACTTCCGGGGTCTATGGCTACACCTTC.

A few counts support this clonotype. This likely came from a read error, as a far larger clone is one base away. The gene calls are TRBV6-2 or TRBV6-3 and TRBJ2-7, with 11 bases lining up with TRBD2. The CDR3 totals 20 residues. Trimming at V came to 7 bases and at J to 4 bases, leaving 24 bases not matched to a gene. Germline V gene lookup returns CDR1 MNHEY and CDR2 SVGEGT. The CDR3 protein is CASILSRTRLAGRREYEQYF. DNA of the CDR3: TGTGCCAGCATCCTGAGCCGGACCAGACTAGCGGGGCGGCGGGAGTACGAGCAGTACTTC.

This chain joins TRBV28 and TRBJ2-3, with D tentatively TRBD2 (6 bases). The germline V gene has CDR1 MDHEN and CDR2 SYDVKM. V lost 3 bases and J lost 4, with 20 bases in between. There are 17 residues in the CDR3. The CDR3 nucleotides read TGTGCCAGCAGTTTCCGGGGCGGGGTGGGGCAGGCAGATACGCAGTATTTT. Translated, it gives CASSFRGGVGQADTQYF.

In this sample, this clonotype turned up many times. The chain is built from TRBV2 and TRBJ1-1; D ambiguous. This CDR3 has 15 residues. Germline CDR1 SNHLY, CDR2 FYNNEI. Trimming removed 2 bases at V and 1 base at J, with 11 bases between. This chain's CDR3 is CASSEWLTANTEAFF. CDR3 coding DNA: TGTGCCAGCAGTGAATGGTTAACAGCGAACACTGAAGCTTTCTTT.

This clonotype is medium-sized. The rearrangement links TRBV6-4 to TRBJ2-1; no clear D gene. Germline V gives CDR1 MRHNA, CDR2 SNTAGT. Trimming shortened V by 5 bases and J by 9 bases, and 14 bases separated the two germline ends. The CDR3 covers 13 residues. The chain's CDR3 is CASSPRFEAEQFF. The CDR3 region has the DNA TGTGCCAGCAGTCCCCGCTTTGAGGCTGAGCAGTTCTTC.

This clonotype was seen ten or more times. The CDR3 loop is CASSQFGDTDTQYF. The DNA of the CDR3 is TGCGCCAGCAGCCAATTCGGGGACACAGATACGCAGTATTTT. The chain is built from TRBV4-1 and TRBJ2-3; D is perhaps TRBD2 (5 bases). This CDR3 is 14 amino acids long. Germline CDR1 reads MGHRA; CDR2 reads YSYEKL. The ends were cut back, 2 bases at V and 2 bases at J, with 8 bases in the middle.

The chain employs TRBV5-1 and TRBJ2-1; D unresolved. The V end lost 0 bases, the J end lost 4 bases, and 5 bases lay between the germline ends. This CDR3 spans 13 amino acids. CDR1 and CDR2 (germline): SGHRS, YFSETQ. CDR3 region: CASSLGPYNEQFF. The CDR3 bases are TGCGCCAGCAGCTTGGGACCTTACAATGAGCAGTTCTTC.

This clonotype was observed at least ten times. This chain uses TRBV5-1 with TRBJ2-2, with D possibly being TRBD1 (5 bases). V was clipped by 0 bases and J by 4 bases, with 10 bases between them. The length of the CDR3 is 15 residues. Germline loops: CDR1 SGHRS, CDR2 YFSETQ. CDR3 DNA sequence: TGCGCCAGCAGCTTGGGGGGCTCGGGCACCGGGGAGCTGTTTTTT. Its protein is CASSLGGSGTGELFF.

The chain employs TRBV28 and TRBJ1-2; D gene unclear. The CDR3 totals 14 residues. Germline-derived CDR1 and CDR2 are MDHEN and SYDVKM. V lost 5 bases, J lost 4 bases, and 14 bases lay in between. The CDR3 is CASSESKGGYGYTF. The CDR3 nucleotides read TGTGCCAGCAGTGAATCCAAGGGCGGCTATGGCTACACCTTC.

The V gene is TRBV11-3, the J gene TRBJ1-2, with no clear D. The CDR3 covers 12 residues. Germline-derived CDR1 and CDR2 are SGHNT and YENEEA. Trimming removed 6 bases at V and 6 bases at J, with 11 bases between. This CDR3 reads CASSSGRDGYTF. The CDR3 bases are TGTGCCAGCAGTTCCGGACGGGATGGCTACACCTTC.